This paragraph covers one T cell receptor beta chain sequence. One base away lies a much larger clone, so this may be a sequencing read error. The sample is drawn from a study of molecular identifiers for immune sequencing clone quantification. The CDR3 consists of 13 residues. CDR1 and CDR2 (germline): MNHEY, SMNVEV (reference sequence). In TCRdb, the PCR reads were re-called with MiXCR into one record per CDR3 protein. The sample lists 460,000 or so distinct CDR3 sequences; roughly 26% were seen once. V gene TRBV27 combines with J gene TRBJ1-1; D unresolved. Sequencing was carried out using naive CD8+ T cells from blood, with Jurkat cell RNA spiked in. The subset: FACS-sorted CD8+CD4-CCR7+CD45RA+ naive T cells. The receptor's source is a human donor in good health. Some libraries in this study had Jurkat cell RNA spiked in. CDR3 nucleotide sequence: TGTACCAGCAGCATACAGCTGAACACTGAAGCTTTCTTT. This encodes CTSSIQLNTEAFF.